What follows are 26 T cell receptor beta chains derived from one specimen sequenced in a study of blood T cell repertoires in COVID-19. Some clones are missing from TCRdb's copy, which holds only in-frame ones; the method was immunoSEQ multiplex PCR. The table shows 200,000 to 300,000 clones, with roughly nine tenths occurring only once. Sequencing input: peripheral blood. Every receptor here comes from a man in his forties who had recovered from COVID-19.

The rearrangement uses TRBV5-4 and TRBJ2-5; the D is unclear. The CDR3 sequence is 13 residues long. V lost 1 base to trimming and J lost 5 bases, with 9 bases between them. CDR1 is SGHNT, CDR2 YYREEE, per germline (reference sequence). As DNA, the CDR3 is TGTGCCAGCAGCTTGTCCGCCCGGGAGACCCAGTACTTC. Translated, it gives CASSLSARETQYF.

The rearrangement uses TRBV5-1 and TRBJ2-1; 13 positions agree with TRBD2. V was clipped by 3 bases and J by 8 bases; unmatched bases: 11. The CDR3 runs 17 residues. Germline-derived CDR1 and CDR2 are SGHRS and YFSETQ. The CDR3, as DNA: TGCGCCAGCAGCTCTGGTGGGCCGGGACTAGCGGGATATGAGCAGTTCTTC. This sequence encodes CASSSGGPGLAGYEQFF.

The rearrangement links TRBV7-2 to TRBJ1-2; D unresolved. CDR1 SGHTA and CDR2 FQGNSA come from the germline V gene. V gave up 0 bases and J gave up 4 bases, with 18 bases separating them. The CDR3 runs to 17 residues. CDR3 bases: TGTGCCAGCAGCTTAGCGCTTAGGGAGGGAACCCTCTATGGCTACACCTTC. The encoded protein is CASSLALREGTLYGYTF.

The chain links TRBV5-4 to TRBJ2-5; tentatively, D is TRBD2 (6 bases). V was clipped by 2 bases and J by 4 bases, with 12 bases between them. In germline, CDR1 is SGHNT, CDR2 YYREEE (reference sequence). The CDR3 contains 14 residues. The CDR3 DNA sequence: TGTGCCAGCAGCTTAAGGGCAGCGGGAGAGACCCAGTACTTC. It codes for CASSLRAAGETQYF.

V and J are TRBV7-2 and TRBJ1-2, with no clear D. V was cut by 1 base and J by 4 bases, with 10 bases left in between. CDR1 SGHTA and CDR2 FQGNSA come from the germline V gene. This CDR3 spans 14 amino acids. The CDR3 reads CASSLGWALYGYTF. The CDR3 DNA is TGTGCCAGCAGCTTAGGTTGGGCCCTCTATGGCTACACCTTC.

The chain combines TRBV10-3 with TRBJ2-3; the match to TRBD1 covers 7 bases. Losses at the gene ends were 1 base for V and 4 bases for J; bases not matched to a gene: 8. The CDR3 covers 16 residues. Germline CDR1 reads ENHRY; CDR2 reads SYGVKD. The CDR3 DNA sequence: TGTGCCATCAGTGAGTTAAGACAGGGAAGTTCAGATACGCAGTATTTT. As protein: CAISELRQGSSDTQYF.

The V call is TRBV6-6, the J call TRBJ2-1, with 10 bases lining up with TRBD2. Germline-derived CDR1 and CDR2 are MNHNY and SVGAGI (reference sequence). The V segment lost 6 bases and the J segment 7 bases; nucleotides outside the gene matches: 3. There are 13 residues in the CDR3. CDR3 nucleotides: TGTGCCAGCAGAGTACTAGCGGGAAATGAGCAGTTCTTC. This translates into CASRVLAGNEQFF.

The V and J genes are TRBV6-6 and TRBJ2-7; D possibly corresponds to TRBD1 (6 bases). Trimming stripped 2 bases from V and 5 bases from J, with 13 bases between. This CDR3 is built from 14 residues. CDR1 MNHNY and CDR2 SVGAGI come from the germline V gene (reference sequence). The CDR3 sequence is CASSYLRQGHEQYF. The CDR3 coding sequence is TGTGCCAGCAGTTACCTACGGCAGGGGCACGAGCAGTACTTC.

This rearrangement joins TRBV7-9 to TRBJ2-3; 9 nucleotides align to TRBD2. The CDR3 runs to 16 residues. CDR1 and CDR2 from the germline V gene are SEHNR and FQNEAQ (reference sequence). V lost 5 bases and J lost 1; bases outside the gene matches: 7. The CDR3 DNA is TGTGCCAGCAGCCCACCGGGACTAGCCGGCACAGATACGCAGTATTTT. It codes for CASSPPGLAGTDTQYF.

This clone was detected once. CDR3 residues: CASSEQGINQPQHF. CDR3 nucleotides: TGTGCCAGTAGTGAACAGGGAATTAATCAGCCCCAGCATTTT. The chain is built from TRBV19 and TRBJ1-5; D may be TRBD1 (6 bases). V was clipped by 5 bases and J by 4 bases, with 12 bases between them. This CDR3 is built from 14 residues. Per the germline V gene, CDR1 is LNHDA and CDR2 is SQIVND (reference sequence). Together with reference TRBV19 and TRBJ1-5, the CDR3 gives the full variable domain: DGGITQSPKYLFRKEGQNVTLSCEQNLNHDAMYWYRQDPGQGLRLIYYSQIVNDFQKGDIAEGYSVSREKKESFPLTVTSAQKNPTAFYLCASSEQGINQPQHFGDGTRLSIL.

This chain uses TRBV2 with TRBJ2-5, with a weak D call TRBD1 (5 bases). This CDR3 has 15 amino acids. Germline lookup yields CDR1 SNHLY and CDR2 FYNNEI. V dropped 5 bases and J dropped 4 bases, with 17 bases sitting between them. CDR3 residues: CASSPALGVGETQYF. CDR3 sequence (DNA): TGTGCCAGCAGTCCCGCCCTAGGGGTGGGAGAGACCCAGTACTTC.

The chain is built from TRBV7-8 and TRBJ2-3, with 9 nucleotides matching TRBD1. The germline gives CDR1 SGHVS, CDR2 FQNEAQ. Trimming removed 5 bases from V and 6 bases from J; junction bases left unmatched: 3. The CDR3 runs to 13 residues. In DNA, the CDR3 is TGTGCCAGCAGCGGACAGGGGATGGATACGCAGTATTTT. Translation gives CASSGQGMDTQYF.

This clone was counted a single time. This chain links TRBV5-6 with TRBJ1-5; 10 nucleotides align to TRBD1. This CDR3 comprises 15 residues. Germline V gene lookup returns CDR1 SGHDT and CDR2 YYEEEE. The V gene end was trimmed by 4 bases and the J gene end by 6 bases; junction bases not matched to a gene: 7. The CDR3 sequence is CASSPAGTGVQPQHF. The CDR3 coding sequence is TGTGCCAGCAGCCCCGCCGGGACAGGGGTTCAGCCCCAGCATTTT.

This clone was counted only a few times. The gene calls are TRBV11-2 and TRBJ2-3, with 9 bases lining up with TRBD2. CDR1 and CDR2 (germline): SGHAT, FQNNGV. V was pared by 5 bases and J by 6 bases, with 6 bases of the junction left unmatched. CDR3 length: 14 amino acids. The CDR3 is CASSELAGGDTQYF. The CDR3 DNA reads TGTGCCAGCAGCGAGCTGGCGGGAGGGGATACGCAGTATTTT.

The J gene is TRBJ2-7, the V gene TRBV18; 7 positions agree with TRBD1. V lost 3 bases and J lost 13; bases outside the gene matches: 6. The germline V gene encodes CDR1 KGHSH and CDR2 LQKENI. The CDR3 length is 11 residues. The DNA for the CDR3 is TGTGCCAGCTCACCTCGGGACAGCATCTACTTC. This codes for CASSPRDSIYF.

The chain employs TRBV7-9 and TRBJ1-1, with D possibly matching TRBD1 (5 bases). This CDR3 spans 14 amino acids. Germline CDR1 and CDR2: SEHNR and FQNEAQ (reference sequence). The V end was cut by 4 bases, the J end by 7 bases, with 16 bases between. The CDR3 protein is CASSWDGGSGEAFF. In nucleotides, the CDR3 is TGTGCCAGCAGCTGGGACGGGGGATCTGGTGAAGCTTTCTTT.

This clone came up a few times. The chain has TRBV2 and TRBJ2-5; TRBD2 aligns across 11 bases. The CDR3 is 16 residues long. J was trimmed by 5 bases and V by 5 bases; bases with no gene match: 10. Germline CDR1 is SNHLY and CDR2 is FYNNEI. CDR3 region: CASSTSSGGAEETQYF. CDR3 in DNA: TGTGCCAGCAGTACAAGTAGCGGGGGGGCCGAGGAGACCCAGTACTTC.

This clone was observed a handful of times. The genes are TRBV5-6 and TRBJ2-5; D possibly corresponds to TRBD1 (5 bases). Germline CDR1 and CDR2: SGHDT and YYEEEE. V was pared by 2 bases and J by 7 bases, with 15 bases between. The CDR3 covers 14 residues. CDR3 amino acids: CASSFGFIQGTQYF. The CDR3 DNA reads as TGTGCCAGCAGCTTCGGGTTTATCCAGGGGACCCAGTACTTC.

The chain has TRBV29-1 and TRBJ1-2; D might be TRBD1 (6 bases). V lost 7 bases, J lost 7 bases, and 13 bases lay in between. The germline V gene encodes CDR1 SQVTM and CDR2 ANQGSEA. The CDR3 sequence is 11 residues long. The CDR3 here is CSGLQGLGYTF. The CDR3 nucleotides are TGCAGCGGCCTACAGGGTCTTGGCTACACCTTC.

With respect to this clone: The sample has other DNA sequences that encode this CDR3 too. The chain has TRBV9 and TRBJ1-5; D gene unclear. The CDR3 contains 14 residues. Between the trimmed V and J ends, which lost 0 bases and 4 bases, there was a span of 8 bases. Germline loops: CDR1 SGDLS, CDR2 YYNGEE. DNA for the CDR3: TGTGCCAGCAGCGTAGGTGGAGGGAATCAGCCCCAGCATTTT. It translates to CASSVGGGNQPQHF.

The rearrangement links TRBV5-4 to TRBJ2-7, with D possibly TRBD1 on 5 matching bases. Germline-derived CDR1 and CDR2 are SGHNT and YYREEE (reference sequence). The V end was cut by 5 bases, the J end by 3 bases, with 15 bases between. The CDR3 is 14 residues long. The CDR3 spells CASSRGTANYEQYF. CDR3 nucleotides: TGTGCCAGCAGTAGGGGAACAGCCAACTACGAGCAGTACTTC.

The chain uses TRBV30 and TRBJ2-7; D uncertain. Germline-derived CDR1 and CDR2 are GTSNPN and SVGIG (reference sequence). Trimming removed 0 bases from V and 6 bases from J, with 6 bases in between. CDR3 length: 11 residues. CDR3 bases: TGTGCCTGGAGTGTACTTTTCGAGCAGTACTTC. Translating it yields CAWSVLFEQYF.

This clone was seen once. CDR3 amino acids: CASLLTGGGEQYF. For the CDR3, the DNA is TGTGCCAGCCTACTGACAGGGGGAGGGGAGCAGTACTTC. The chain recombines TRBV6-6 with TRBJ2-7; 9 nucleotides agree with TRBD1. Germline-derived CDR1 and CDR2 are MNHNY and SVGAGI (reference sequence). This CDR3 is 13 amino acids long. V was clipped by 8 bases and J by 7 bases; unmatched bases: 9.

The J gene is TRBJ2-7, the V gene TRBV6-2 or TRBV6-3, with TRBD2 identical over 14 bases. From germline, CDR1 is MNHEY and CDR2 SVGEGT. The CDR3 totals 16 residues. V dropped 4 bases and J dropped 6; count of bases not matched to a gene: 8. The CDR3 DNA is TGTGCCAGCAGTTCGACTAGCGGGAGGGCCCTCGGCGAGCAGTACTTC. As protein: CASSSTSGRALGEQYF.

This chain uses TRBV11-3 with TRBJ2-7; D ambiguous. Trimming shortened V by 4 bases and J by 7 bases, and 14 bases separated the two germline ends. This CDR3 region has 13 residues. The germline V gene encodes CDR1 SGHNT and CDR2 YENEEA. The CDR3 spells CASSSTQVGEQYF. CDR3 DNA: TGTGCCAGCAGCTCCACTCAAGTCGGTGAGCAGTACTTC.

V gene TRBV12-5 combines with J gene TRBJ2-1; 7 bases are a match to TRBD2. Trimming removed 6 bases from V and 1 base from J; junction bases left unmatched: 6. The CDR3 has 15 amino acids. Germline V gene lookup returns CDR1 LGHNT and CDR2 FRNRAP. CDR3 sequence (DNA): TGTGCTAGTGGGGCACGGGGGGTATCCTACAATGAGCAGTTCTTC. As protein: CASGARGVSYNEQFF.